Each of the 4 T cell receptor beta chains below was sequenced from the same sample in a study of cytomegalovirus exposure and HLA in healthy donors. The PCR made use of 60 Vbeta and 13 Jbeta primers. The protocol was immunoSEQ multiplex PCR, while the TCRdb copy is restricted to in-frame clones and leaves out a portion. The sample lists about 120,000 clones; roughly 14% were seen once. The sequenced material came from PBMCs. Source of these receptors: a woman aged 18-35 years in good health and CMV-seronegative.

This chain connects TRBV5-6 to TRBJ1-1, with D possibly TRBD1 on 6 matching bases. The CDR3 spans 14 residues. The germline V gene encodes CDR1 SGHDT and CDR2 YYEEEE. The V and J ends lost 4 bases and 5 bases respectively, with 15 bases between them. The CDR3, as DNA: TGTGCCAGCAGCCTGTACAGGGAGGGAACTGAAGCTTTCTTT. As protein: CASSLYREGTEAFF.

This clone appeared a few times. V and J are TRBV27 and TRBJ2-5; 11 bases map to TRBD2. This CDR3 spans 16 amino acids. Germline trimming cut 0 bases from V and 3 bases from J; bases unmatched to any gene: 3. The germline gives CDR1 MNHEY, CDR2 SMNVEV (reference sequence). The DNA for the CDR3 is TGTGCCAGCAGTTTATCGGCGGGACTAGCGGAAGAGACCCAGTACTTC. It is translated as CASSLSAGLAEETQYF.

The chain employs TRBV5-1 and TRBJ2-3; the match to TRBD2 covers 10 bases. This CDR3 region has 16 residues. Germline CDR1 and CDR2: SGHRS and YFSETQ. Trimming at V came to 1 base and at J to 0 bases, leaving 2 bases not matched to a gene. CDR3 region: CASSLTSGASTDTQYF. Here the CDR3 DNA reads TGCGCCAGCAGCTTGACTAGCGGGGCAAGCACAGATACGCAGTATTTT.

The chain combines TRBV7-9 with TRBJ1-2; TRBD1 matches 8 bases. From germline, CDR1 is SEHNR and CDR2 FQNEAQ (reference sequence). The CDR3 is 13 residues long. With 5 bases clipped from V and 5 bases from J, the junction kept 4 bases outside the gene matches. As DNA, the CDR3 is TGTGCCAGCAGCACGGGACAGGTTTATGGCTACACCTTC. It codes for CASSTGQVYGYTF. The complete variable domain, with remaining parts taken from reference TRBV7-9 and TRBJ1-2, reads DTGVSQNPRHKITKRGQNVTFRCDPISEHNRLYWYRQTLGQGPEFLTYFQNEAQLEKSRLLSDRFSAERPKGSFSTLEIQRTEQGDSAMYLCASSTGQVYGYTFGSGTRLTVV.